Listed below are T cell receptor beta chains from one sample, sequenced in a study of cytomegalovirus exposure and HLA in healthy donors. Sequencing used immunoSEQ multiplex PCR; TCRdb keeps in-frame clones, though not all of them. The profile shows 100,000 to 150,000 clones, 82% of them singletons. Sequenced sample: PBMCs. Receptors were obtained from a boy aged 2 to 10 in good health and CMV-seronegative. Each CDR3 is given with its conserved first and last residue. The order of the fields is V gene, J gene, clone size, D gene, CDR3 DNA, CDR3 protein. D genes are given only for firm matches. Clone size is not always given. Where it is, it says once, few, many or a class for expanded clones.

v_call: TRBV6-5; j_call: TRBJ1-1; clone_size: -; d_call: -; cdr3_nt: TGTGCCAGCAGTTTGAACAGGGACACTGAAGCTTTCTTT; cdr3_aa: CASSLNRDTEAFF
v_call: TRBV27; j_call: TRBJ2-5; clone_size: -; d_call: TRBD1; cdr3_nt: TGTGCCAGCAGCCCCGGACAGGAAATACAAGAGACCCAGTACTTC; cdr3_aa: CASSPGQEIQETQYF
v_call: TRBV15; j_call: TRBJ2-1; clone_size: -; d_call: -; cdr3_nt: TGTGCCACCAGCAGCAGGACAGCCTCCTACAATGAGCAGTTCTTC; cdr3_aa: CATSSRTASYNEQFF
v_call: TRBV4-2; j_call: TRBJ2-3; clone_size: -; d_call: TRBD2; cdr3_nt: TGTGCCAGCAGCCCTCTTCCACGGAGCGGGAGTAGCACAGATACGCAGTATTTT; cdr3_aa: CASSPLPRSGSSTDTQYF
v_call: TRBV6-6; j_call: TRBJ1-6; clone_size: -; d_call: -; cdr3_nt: TGTGCCAGCAGCCTGACAGGCACACGCGTATCCCTCCACTTT; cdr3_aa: CASSLTGTRVSLHF
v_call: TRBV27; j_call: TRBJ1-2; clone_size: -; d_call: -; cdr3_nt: TGTGCCAGCAGTGCAATCGGTGGTGGCTACACCTTC; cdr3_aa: CASSAIGGGYTF
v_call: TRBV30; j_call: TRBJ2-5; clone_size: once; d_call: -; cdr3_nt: TGTGCCTGGATCCCGGAGCTGGAAGAGACCCAGTACTTC; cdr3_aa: CAWIPELEETQYF
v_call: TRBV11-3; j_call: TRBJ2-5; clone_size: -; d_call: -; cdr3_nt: TGTGCCAGCGGCCGCGGGACCCAAGAGACCCAGTACTTC; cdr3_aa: CASGRGTQETQYF
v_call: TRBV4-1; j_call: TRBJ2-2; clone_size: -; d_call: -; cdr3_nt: TGCGCCAGCAGCCCTAATGAGGGTTCCGGCGGGGAGCTGTTTTTT; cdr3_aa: CASSPNEGSGGELFF
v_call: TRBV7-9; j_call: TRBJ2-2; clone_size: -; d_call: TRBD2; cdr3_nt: TGTGCCAGCACCCAAGCGGGGGGGCACCCCGGGGAGCTGTTTTTT; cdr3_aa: CASTQAGGHPGELFF
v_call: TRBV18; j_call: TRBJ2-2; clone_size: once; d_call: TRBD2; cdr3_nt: TGTGCCAGCTCACCGGCGGCGGGAGGGCCCATCGGGGAGCTGTTTTTT; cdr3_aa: CASSPAAGGPIGELFF
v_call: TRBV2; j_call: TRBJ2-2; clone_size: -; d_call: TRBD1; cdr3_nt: TGTGCCAGCAGTGGGGCAGGGGGTCCCGGGGAGCTGTTTTTT; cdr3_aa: CASSGAGGPGELFF
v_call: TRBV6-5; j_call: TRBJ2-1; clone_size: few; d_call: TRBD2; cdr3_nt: TGTGCCAGCAGTTCTGAACTAGCGGGGGTTTACAATGAGCAGTTCTTC; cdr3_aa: CASSSELAGVYNEQFF
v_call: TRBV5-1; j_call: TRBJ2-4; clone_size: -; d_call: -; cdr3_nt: TGCGCCAGCAGCAAGACAGTCTTAGCCAAAAACATTCAGTACTTC; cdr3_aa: CASSKTVLAKNIQYF
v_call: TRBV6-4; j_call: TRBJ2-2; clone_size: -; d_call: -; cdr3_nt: TGTGCCAGCAGTGACGGGGATGGCGGGGGCCTCTCCGGGGAGCTGTTTTTT; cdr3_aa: CASSDGDGGGLSGELFF
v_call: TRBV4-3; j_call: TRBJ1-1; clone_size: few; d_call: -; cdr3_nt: TGCGCCAGCAGCCAAGAAAGACAGGCCTATAAAGCTTTCTTT; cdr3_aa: CASSQERQAYKAFF
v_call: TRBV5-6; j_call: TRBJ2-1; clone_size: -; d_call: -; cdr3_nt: TGTGCCAGCAGCCACCAGACAGACCCCAATGAGCAGTTCTTC; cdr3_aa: CASSHQTDPNEQFF
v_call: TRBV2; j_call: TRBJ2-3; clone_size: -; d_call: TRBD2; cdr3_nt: TGTGCCAGCAGGACGGGGGGGTTAGCGGAAGACCGCACAGATACGCAGTATTTT; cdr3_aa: CASRTGGLAEDRTDTQYF
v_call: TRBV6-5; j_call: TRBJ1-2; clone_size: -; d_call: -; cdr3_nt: TGTGCCAGCACCCGAGACAGAAACTATGGCTACACCTTC; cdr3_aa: CASTRDRNYGYTF
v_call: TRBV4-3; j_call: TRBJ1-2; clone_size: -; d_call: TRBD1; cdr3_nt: TGCGCCAGCAGCCAAGGTTTGACAGGGGAGCACTATGGCTACACCTTC; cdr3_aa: CASSQGLTGEHYGYTF
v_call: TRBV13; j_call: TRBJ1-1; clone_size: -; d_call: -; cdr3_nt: TGTGCCAGCAGCTACCCAGGGATGACGACTGAAGCTTTCTTT; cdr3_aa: CASSYPGMTTEAFF
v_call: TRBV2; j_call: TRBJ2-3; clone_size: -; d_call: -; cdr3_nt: TGTGCCATCAGGGGCCCGGTAGATACGCAGTATTTT; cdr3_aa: CAIRGPVDTQYF
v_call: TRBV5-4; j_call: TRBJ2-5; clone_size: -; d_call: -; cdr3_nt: TGTGCCAGCAGCCTTGAGTTCCCCCAAGAGACCCAGTACTTC; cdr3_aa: CASSLEFPQETQYF
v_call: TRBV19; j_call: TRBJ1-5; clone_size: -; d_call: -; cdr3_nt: TGTGCCAGTAAGACCGACCGGGGAAACAATCAGCCCCAGCATTTT; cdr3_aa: CASKTDRGNNQPQHF
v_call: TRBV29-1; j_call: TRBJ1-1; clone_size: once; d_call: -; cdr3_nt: TGCAGCGTGGCCCCGACAGCGATCACTGAAGCTTTCTTT; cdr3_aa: CSVAPTAITEAFF